This T cell receptor (beta chain) was identified in a study of T cell responses to AZD1222 COVID-19 vaccine. As for the study in general: Second-dose intervals near 4 or 12 weeks were combined. Study-level points and caveats: At baseline, seropositivity was found in only a handful of AZD1222 recipients.

The data were produced by immunoSEQ multiplex PCR, yet TCRdb's version contains in-frame clones alone and is incomplete. The sample includes 110,000 to 150,000 clones, about 88% of them seen just once. Germline V gene sequence: CDR1 SQVTM, CDR2 ANQGSEA. There are 10 residues in the CDR3. The ends were cut back, 0 bases at V and 11 bases at J, with 7 bases in the middle. With regard to this clone: Its specificity is not known.

The TCR comes from an adult in good health. The gene calls are TRBV29-1 and TRBJ1-1; D remains ambiguous. Sequencing used peripheral blood, obtained on day 0 of AZD1222 vaccination. CDR3 in DNA: TGCAGCGTTGAAGACGGTGACGCTTTCTTT. Translated, it gives CSVEDGDAFF.